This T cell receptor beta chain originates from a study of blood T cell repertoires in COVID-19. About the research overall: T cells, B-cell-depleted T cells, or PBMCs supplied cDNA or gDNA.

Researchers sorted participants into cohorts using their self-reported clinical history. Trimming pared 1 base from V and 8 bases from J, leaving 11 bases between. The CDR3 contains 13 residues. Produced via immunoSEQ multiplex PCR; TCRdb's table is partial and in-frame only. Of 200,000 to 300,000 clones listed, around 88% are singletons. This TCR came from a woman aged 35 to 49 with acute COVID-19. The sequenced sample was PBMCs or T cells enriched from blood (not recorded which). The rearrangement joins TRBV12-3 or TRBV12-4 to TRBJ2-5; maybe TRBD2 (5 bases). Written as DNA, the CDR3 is TGTGCCAGCAGTTTAGGCCGGGATGGAACCCAGTACTTC. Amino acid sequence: CASSLGRDGTQYF.